A single T cell receptor (beta chain) is shown here with its context. This sample was included in a study of T cell responses to AZD1222 COVID-19 vaccine. Clones were read by immunoSEQ multiplex PCR, and TCRdb kept only the in-frame ones, dropping some. The sample contains tens of thousands of clones, roughly nine tenths of which appear only once. Deletions cut 0 bases from V and 2 bases from J, with 7 bases between. There are 14 residues in the CDR3. Germline values: CDR1 SEHNR, CDR2 FQNEAQ (reference sequence). J is TRBJ1-2 and V is TRBV7-9, with unresolved D. The sequencing here drew on peripheral blood, taken 28 days after the second AZD1222 dose. The sequence came from an adult who received the AZD1222 COVID-19 vaccine. This CDR3 reads CASSLAGSNYGYTF. Written as DNA, the CDR3 is TGTGCCAGCAGCTTAGCGGGGTCGAACTATGGCTACACCTTC.